These 12 T cell receptor beta chains were all obtained from the same sample, sequenced in a study of CD8 T cells in ankylosing spondylitis. In TCRdb, the 5' RACE reads were re-called with MiXCR into one record per CDR3 protein. The sample records under 250,000 distinct CDR3 sequences, roughly 32% being singletons. Sequences were obtained from blood, either unsorted or a sorted T cell fraction (not recorded which). The receptor set was obtained from a male donor with ankylosing spondylitis or in good health (not recorded which).

This clonotype was observed a handful of times. The chain is built from TRBV5-5 and TRBJ1-4, with a weak D call TRBD1 (6 bases). CDR3 length: 15 residues. The germline CDR1 and CDR2 sequences are SGHKS and YYEKEE (reference sequence). Deletions cut 6 bases from V and 5 bases from J, with 17 bases between. Here the CDR3 reads CASTPVGGQNEKLFF. The CDR3 coding sequence is TGTGCCAGCACCCCCGTCGGGGGGCAAAATGAAAAACTGTTTTTT.

This clonotype was counted a single time. This chain joins TRBV27 and TRBJ1-3, with D perhaps matching TRBD1 (5 bases). CDR1 MNHEY and CDR2 SMNVEV come from the germline V gene (reference sequence). V lost 0 bases and J 3 bases, leaving 6 bases between the germline ends. CDR3 length: 14 amino acids. The CDR3 bases are TGTGCCAGCAGTTTATCCAGGGTTGGAAACACCATATATTTT. Its protein is CASSLSRVGNTIYF.

The chain combines TRBV7-6 with TRBJ2-7; D is possibly TRBD1 or TRBD2 (5 bases each). The CDR3 runs to 15 residues. CDR1 is SGHVS and CDR2 is FNYEAQ in the germline V gene. V lost 3 bases and J 1 base, leaving 13 bases between the germline ends. CDR3 nucleotides: TGTGCCAGCAGCTTGGGGGACGGCGGATCCTACGAGCAGTACTTC. This gives the protein CASSLGDGGSYEQYF. Drawing the rest from reference TRBV7-6 and TRBJ2-7, the complete variable domain is GAGVSQSPRYKVTKRGQDVALRCDPISGHVSLYWYRQALGQGPEFLTYFNYEAQQDKSGLPNDRFSAERPEGSISTLTIQRTEQRDSAMYRCASSLGDGGSYEQYFGPGTRLTVT.

A single count supports this clonotype. The V call is TRBV5-6, the J call TRBJ1-1, with D uncertain. CDR3 length: 13 residues. Germline lookup yields CDR1 SGHDT and CDR2 YYEEEE. V was pared by 3 bases and J by 5 bases, with 11 bases between. CDR3 in DNA: TGTGCCAGCAGCTCCGGTTTTTTTACTGAAGCTTTCTTT. Its protein product is CASSSGFFTEAFF.

This clonotype turned up a few times. The chain recombines TRBV4-2 with TRBJ2-5, with TRBD2 identical over 7 bases. The germline V gene has CDR1 LGHNA and CDR2 YNFKEQ. There are 15 residues in the CDR3. V was clipped by 3 bases and J by 2 bases; unmatched bases: 6. The CDR3 bases are TGTGCCAGCAGCCAGCCAACTAGCGAACAAGAGACCCAGTACTTC. Its translation is CASSQPTSEQETQYF.

The chain is built from TRBV5-1 and TRBJ2-7; a weak D match, TRBD2 (5 bases). Trimming pared 0 bases from V and 0 bases from J, leaving 10 bases between. The CDR3 runs 15 residues. Germline V CDR1 and CDR2: SGHRS, YFSETQ. The CDR3 here is CASSLAPGISYEQYF. The CDR3 DNA is TGCGCCAGCAGCTTGGCCCCGGGGATCTCCTACGAGCAGTACTTC.

This chain links TRBV28 with TRBJ1-4, with D unresolved. Deletions cut 3 bases from V and 3 bases from J, with 5 bases between. The CDR3 covers 13 residues. Germline values: CDR1 MDHEN, CDR2 SYDVKM. The CDR3 bases are TGTGCCAGCAGTTTCCCATCTAATGAAAAACTGTTTTTT. It yields the protein CASSFPSNEKLFF.

The table lists this clonotype with a few counts. CDR3 sequence: CASRGLAGGLDEQFF. As DNA, the CDR3 is TGTGCCAGCAGGGGACTAGCGGGGGGGCTGGATGAGCAGTTCTTC. The chain has TRBV12-3 or TRBV12-4 and TRBJ2-1; 16 bases are shared with TRBD2. J was trimmed by 8 bases and V by 6 bases; bases with no gene match: 4. CDR3 size: 15 residues.

This clonotype occurred a few times. V and J are TRBV11-2 and TRBJ1-4; D gene unclear. The germline V gene has CDR1 SGHAT and CDR2 FQNNGV. The CDR3 is made up of 16 amino acids. V was pared by 1 base and J by 8 bases, with 17 bases between. CDR3 protein: CASSLAPGEGIEKLFF. The CDR3 coding sequence is TGTGCCAGCAGCTTAGCCCCCGGGGAAGGGATCGAAAAACTGTTTTTT.

This clonotype turned up a few times. V usage is TRBV24-1 and J usage is TRBJ2-7, with 7 bases fitting TRBD1. This CDR3 has 13 amino acids. Germline lookup yields CDR1 KGHDR and CDR2 SFDVKD. Losses at the gene ends were 10 bases for V and 5 bases for J; bases not matched to a gene: 10. The CDR3, as DNA: TGTGCCACGGGACAGCCCGGATTGGACGAGCAGTACTTC. Translated, it gives CATGQPGLDEQYF.

The table lists this clonotype with many counts. This chain connects TRBV20-1 to TRBJ2-1; 8 bases are a match to TRBD2. Germline CDR1 DFQATT, CDR2 SNEGSKA (reference sequence). The CDR3 runs to 12 residues. Trimming removed 4 bases from V and 8 bases from J; junction bases left unmatched: 4. CDR3 DNA: TGCAGTGCTACACAAGCGGGGGATGAGCAGTTCTTC. Its translation: CSATQAGDEQFF.

The J gene is TRBJ1-1, the V gene TRBV29-1; D unclear. Germline CDR1 is SQVTM and CDR2 is ANQGSEA. Trimming removed 7 bases at V and 3 bases at J, with 12 bases between. This CDR3 has 12 residues. The CDR3: CSGRLGDTEAFF. CDR3 bases: TGCAGCGGGCGACTTGGGGACACTGAAGCTTTCTTT.